These 12 T cell receptor beta chains were sequenced from one sample in a study of shared clonotypes between healthy human individuals. This table comes from immunoSEQ multiplex PCR, and its TCRdb copy is limited to in-frame clones, with some not included. Here the sample spans approximately 2.4 million clones, approximately 95% being singletons. Sequencing was performed on naive CD4+ T cells sorted from blood. As for subset: CD45RA+ positively selected. The receptors originated from a man aged 18 to 29 in good health.

The CDR3 sequence: CASSAAGGAGDIQYF. The CDR3, as DNA: TGCGCCAGCAGTGCCGCTGGGGGGGCAGGTGACATTCAGTACTTC. The rearrangement links TRBV10-1 to TRBJ2-4; perhaps TRBD2 as D (7 bases). Looked up from germline, CDR1 is WNHNN and CDR2 is SYGVQD (reference sequence). Trimming removed 4 bases at V and 8 bases at J, with 18 bases between. The length of the CDR3 is 15 residues.

The chain uses TRBV5-1 and TRBJ2-3; tentatively, D is TRBD2 (5 bases). Looked up from germline, CDR1 is SGHRS and CDR2 is YFSETQ. CDR3 length: 16 amino acids. V was trimmed by 4 bases and J by 0 bases, leaving 15 bases between them. The CDR3 loop is CASSPGLGWSTDTQYF. The CDR3 nucleotides read TGCGCCAGCAGCCCCGGACTGGGCTGGAGCACAGATACGCAGTATTTT. The full variable domain, its missing parts supplied by reference TRBV5-1 and TRBJ2-3, is KAGVTQTPRYLIKTRGQQVTLSCSPISGHRSVSWYQQTPGQGLQFLFEYFSETQRNKGNFPGRFSGRQFSNSRSEMNVSTLELGDSALYLCASSPGLGWSTDTQYFGPGTRLTVL.

The chain combines TRBV9 with TRBJ1-2; D unclear. This CDR3 has 13 residues. Germline V gene sequence: CDR1 SGDLS, CDR2 YYNGEE. Trimming took 4 bases from V and 7 from J, leaving 14 bases between them. This chain's CDR3 is CASSPQSLGGYTF. Here the CDR3 DNA reads TGTGCCAGCAGCCCTCAATCTTTAGGTGGCTACACCTTC.

About this clone itself: Additional DNA sequences in this sample encode the identical CDR3. V is TRBV27 and J is TRBJ1-2; D unresolved. Per germline, CDR1 MNHEY and CDR2 SMNVEV (reference sequence). The CDR3 covers 13 residues. V was clipped by 3 bases and J by 4 bases, with 9 bases between them. CDR3 in amino acids: CASSFTGGYGYTF. CDR3 coding DNA: TGTGCCAGCAGTTTTACGGGTGGCTATGGCTACACCTTC.

The rearrangement links TRBV6-6 to TRBJ1-6; 7 nucleotides match TRBD1. The V gene's germline CDR1 is MNHNY and CDR2 SVGAGI (reference sequence). Germline trimming cut 6 bases from V and 5 bases from J; bases unmatched to any gene: 7. The CDR3 loop spans 15 amino acids. The CDR3 coding sequence is TGTGCCAGCAGCTCCACAGGGGTCAATAATTCACCCCTCCACTTT. Amino acid sequence: CASSSTGVNNSPLHF.

The chain has TRBV4-1 and TRBJ1-2; the D is unclear. V was cut by 0 bases and J by 7 bases, with 18 bases left in between. The CDR3 extends over 16 amino acids. From germline, CDR1 is MGHRA and CDR2 YSYEKL. The CDR3 DNA sequence: TGCGCCAGCAGCCAAGATCGCGAGGGCGGCTCTATTGGCTACACCTTC. It is translated as CASSQDREGGSIGYTF.

DNA for the CDR3: TGTGCCACCAGCAGAGATTCGTCTAGCTTGCGGGACAATGAGCAGTTCTTC. Its translation: CATSRDSSSLRDNEQFF. V and J are TRBV15 and TRBJ2-1, with a tentative D call TRBD2 (5 bases). This CDR3 comprises 17 residues. Trimming pared 0 bases from V and 5 bases from J, leaving 17 bases between. Germline CDR1 LNHNV, CDR2 YYDKDF (reference sequence).

The V and J genes are TRBV9 and TRBJ1-5; D is unresolved. V lost 3 bases and J 3 bases, leaving 16 bases between the germline ends. CDR1 and CDR2 (germline): SGDLS, YYNGEE. This CDR3 region has 16 residues. The chain's CDR3 is CASSAGPSTLNQPQHF. The CDR3 bases are TGTGCCAGCAGCGCAGGACCCTCTACCCTCAATCAGCCCCAGCATTTT.

This clone was picked up one time. This chain connects TRBV5-3 to TRBJ1-5; a weak D match, TRBD1 (6 bases). TRBV5-3 qualifies as an ORF whose function is uncertain. CDR3 length equals 16 residues. The V gene lost 1 base and the J gene lost 5 bases, with 16 bases spanning the gap. This CDR3 reads CARSLPWVQGDQPQHF. DNA for the CDR3: TGTGCCAGAAGCTTGCCATGGGTACAGGGAGATCAGCCCCAGCATTTT.

This chain connects TRBV4-2 to TRBJ2-1; 9 bases align to TRBD2. CDR1 and CDR2 from the germline V gene are LGHNA and YNFKEQ. J gave up 2 bases and V 2 bases, and 4 bases lay outside the gene matches. The CDR3 extends over 16 amino acids. DNA of the CDR3: TGTGCCAGCAGCCAAAACGGCGGGGGGGCCTACAATGAGCAGTTCTTC. It specifies CASSQNGGGAYNEQFF.

This chain uses TRBV5-8 with TRBJ1-6, with D tentatively TRBD1 (6 bases). Deletions cut 4 bases from V and 0 bases from J, with 17 bases between. This CDR3 is 18 amino acids long. Germline V gene lookup returns CDR1 SGHTS and CDR2 YDEGEE. The CDR3 protein is CASSQLQGWSSYNSPLHF. In nucleotides, the CDR3 is TGTGCCAGCAGCCAACTGCAGGGGTGGAGCTCCTATAATTCACCCCTCCACTTT.

J is TRBJ1-2 and V is TRBV27; no reliable D call. The CDR3 covers 13 residues. With 9 bases removed from V and 3 bases from J, the gap between germline ends came to 14 bases. The germline gives CDR1 MNHEY, CDR2 SMNVEV (reference sequence). The CDR3 coding sequence is TGTGCCAGTCCCAGAGGGCCGGACTATGGCTACACCTTC. This codes for CASPRGPDYGYTF.